This entry concerns a single T cell receptor (beta chain). Its matching antigen is unknown. Additional DNA sequences in this sample encode the identical CDR3. This entry comes from a study of shared clonotypes between healthy human individuals. Study observations and caveats: Naive subsets, compared against memory subsets, generally had larger estimated richness values.

An approximately 210 ng quantity of DNA, roughly 30,000 T cell genomes, went into the sorted-subset replicate PCRs. Sequencing was performed with immunoSEQ multiplex PCR; in TCRdb, only in-frame clones are kept and a portion is missing. The sample yields approximately 330,000 clones, 70% to 75% seen once. Germline V CDR1 and CDR2: MDHEN, SYDVKM. This CDR3 is built from 12 residues. Trimming stripped 9 bases from V and 0 bases from J, with 9 bases between. The specimen was memory CD4+ T cells sorted from blood. The subset here: CD45RA-negative fraction. The chain links TRBV28 to TRBJ2-7, with a possible D match to TRBD1 (5 bases). The TCR sequence derives from a man aged 25 to 40 in good health. Written as DNA, the CDR3 is TGTGCCAGTAGGGGCTCCTCCTACGAGCAGTACTTC. It translates to CASRGSSYEQYF.